This entry lists 8 T cell receptor beta chains sequenced from one sample in a study of cytomegalovirus exposure and HLA in healthy donors. The PCR was carried out with 60 Vbeta primers and 13 Jbeta primers. Sequencing used immunoSEQ multiplex PCR; TCRdb keeps in-frame clones, though not all of them. The sample records around 100,000 clones, around three quarters being singletons. The sequenced sample consisted of PBMCs. The receptors were gathered from a woman aged 18-29 years in good health and CMV-seropositive.

The gene calls are TRBV11-2 and TRBJ2-7; D is uncertain. The CDR3 spans 14 residues. Trimming shortened V by 1 base and J by 4 bases, and 11 bases separated the two germline ends. Germline V gene sequence: CDR1 SGHAT, CDR2 FQNNGV. CDR3 DNA: TGTGCCAGCAGCTTAGGGGCCAGAGAGTACGAGCAGTACTTC. This sequence encodes CASSLGAREYEQYF.

This chain connects TRBV30 to TRBJ1-2, with 7 bases that match TRBD1. Trimming at V came to 5 bases and at J to 7 bases, leaving 10 bases not matched to a gene. The CDR3 is 13 amino acids. Germline-derived CDR1 and CDR2 are GTSNPN and SVGIG (reference sequence). The CDR3 loop is CAWHRDRRGGYTF. The CDR3 bases are TGTGCCTGGCACCGGGACAGAAGAGGTGGCTACACCTTC.

The V and J genes are TRBV16 and TRBJ1-2; 7 bases are a match to TRBD1. Germline V CDR1 and CDR2: KGHSY, FQNENV. The junction had 7 bases not matched to a gene; V was cut back by 3 bases and J by 6 bases. The length of the CDR3 is 14 residues. Written as DNA, the CDR3 is TGTGCCAGCAGCCAGACAGGGTTTATAGATGGCTACACCTTC. Protein product: CASSQTGFIDGYTF.

This sequence joins TRBV11-1 and TRBJ2-5, with 9 bases aligning to TRBD2. Germline V CDR1 and CDR2: SGHAT, FQDESV (reference sequence). V shed 0 bases, J shed 1 base, and the junction held 6 bases outside the gene matches. The CDR3 loop spans 17 amino acids. This chain's CDR3 is CASSLAPSGAAQETQYF. CDR3 DNA sequence: TGTGCCAGCAGCTTAGCCCCTAGCGGGGCCGCCCAAGAGACCCAGTACTTC.

This clone was detected only once. The chain couples TRBV7-8 to TRBJ1-5, with 7 nucleotides matching TRBD1. Per germline, CDR1 SGHVS and CDR2 FQNEAQ. The CDR3 is made up of 15 amino acids. V was pared by 1 base and J by 4 bases, with 4 bases of the junction left unmatched. CDR3 sequence reads: CASSLVAGGNQPQHF. The CDR3 nucleotides read TGTGCCAGCAGCTTAGTCGCAGGGGGGAATCAGCCCCAGCATTTT.

The chain links TRBV5-1 to TRBJ2-2, with TRBD2 identical over 7 bases. The CDR3 sequence is 15 residues long. V lost 0 bases, J lost 6 bases, and 5 bases stayed unmatched. Germline-derived CDR1 and CDR2 are SGHRS and YFSETQ. This CDR3 is CASSLGSSGPGELFF. The CDR3 DNA is TGCGCCAGCAGCTTGGGATCTAGCGGCCCCGGGGAGCTGTTTTTT.

The rearrangement uses TRBV6-1 and TRBJ2-5, with D uncertain. From germline, CDR1 is MNHNS and CDR2 SASEGT. V gave up 0 bases and J gave up 1 base, with 15 bases separating them. The CDR3 contains 17 residues. Here the CDR3 DNA reads TGTGCCAGCAGTGAAGCGCTCTACGAGGAGACCCAAGAGACCCAGTACTTC. Protein sequence: CASSEALYEETQETQYF.

This clone was found a few times. The rearrangement joins TRBV21-1 to TRBJ1-5; TRBD1 was called by the table and not checked on the DNA. TRBV21-1 is recorded as a pseudogene. The CDR3 loop spans 16 amino acids. The CDR3 protein is CASTSNVQGAVQPQHF. Here the CDR3 DNA reads TGTGCCAGCACTAGCAATGTACAGGGGGCCGTTCAGCCCCAGCATTTT.